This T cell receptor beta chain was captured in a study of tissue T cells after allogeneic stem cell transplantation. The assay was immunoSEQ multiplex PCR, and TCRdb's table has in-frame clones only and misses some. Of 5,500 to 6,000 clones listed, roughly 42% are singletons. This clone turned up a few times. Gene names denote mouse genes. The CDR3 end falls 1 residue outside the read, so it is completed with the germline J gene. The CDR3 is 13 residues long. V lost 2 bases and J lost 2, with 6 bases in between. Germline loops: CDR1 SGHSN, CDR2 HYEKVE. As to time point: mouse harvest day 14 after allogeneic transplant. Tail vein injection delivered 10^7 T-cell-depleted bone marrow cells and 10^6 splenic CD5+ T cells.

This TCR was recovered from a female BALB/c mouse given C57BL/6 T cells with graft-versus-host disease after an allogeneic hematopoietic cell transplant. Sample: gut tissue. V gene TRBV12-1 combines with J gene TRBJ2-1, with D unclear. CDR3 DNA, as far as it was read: TGTGCCAGCTCTCAGACATACTATGCTGAGCAGTTC. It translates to CASSQTYYAEQF. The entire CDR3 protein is CASSQTYYAEQFF.